This TCR beta chain is from a study of T cell responses to AZD1222 COVID-19 vaccine. Notes on the study in general: Reportedly, nearly half of unique spike TCRs recognized epitopes outside B.1.351/B.1.1.7 mutations. The donor cohort was predominantly white British with a female majority, and clonal diversity may have been underestimated. Sampled repertoires all dated from after the peak T cell response. Only six or seven AZD1222 recipients were seropositive at baseline.

Data came from immunoSEQ multiplex PCR; TCRdb stores just in-frame clones and leaves some out. This sample has about 70,000 clones; roughly 87% occur once, and the top ten carry approximately 5.4%. In regard to this clone: Its antigen is unidentified.

The source material was peripheral blood, sampled on day 0 of MenACWY control vaccination. The source of this sequence is an adult in good health.

The CDR3 DNA sequence: TGTGCCAGCAGCCAAAGCCGGACTCTCTCTGGAAACACCATATATTTT. It yields the protein CASSQSRTLSGNTIYF. The J gene is TRBJ1-3, the V gene TRBV3-1 (or the pseudogene TRBV3-2); D is ambiguous. The CDR3 loop spans 16 amino acids. Germline V gives CDR1 LGHDT, CDR2 YNNKEL (reference sequence). V lost 2 bases and J lost 0, with 11 bases in between.